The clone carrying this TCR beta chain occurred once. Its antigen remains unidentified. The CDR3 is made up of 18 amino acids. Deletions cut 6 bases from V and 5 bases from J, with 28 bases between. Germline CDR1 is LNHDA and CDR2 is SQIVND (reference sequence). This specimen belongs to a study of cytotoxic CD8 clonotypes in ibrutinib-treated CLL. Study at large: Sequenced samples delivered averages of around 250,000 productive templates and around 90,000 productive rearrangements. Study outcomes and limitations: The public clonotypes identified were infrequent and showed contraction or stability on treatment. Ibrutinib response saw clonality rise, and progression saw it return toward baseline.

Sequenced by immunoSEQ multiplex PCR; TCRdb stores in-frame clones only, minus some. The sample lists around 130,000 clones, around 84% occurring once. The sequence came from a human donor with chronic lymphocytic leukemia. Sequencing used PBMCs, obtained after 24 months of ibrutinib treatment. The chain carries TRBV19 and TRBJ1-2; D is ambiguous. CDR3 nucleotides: TGTGCCAGTAGCCCCCTCCCCGGCAGGACGGGGAATAGGTATGGCTACACCTTC. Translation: CASSPLPGRTGNRYGYTF.